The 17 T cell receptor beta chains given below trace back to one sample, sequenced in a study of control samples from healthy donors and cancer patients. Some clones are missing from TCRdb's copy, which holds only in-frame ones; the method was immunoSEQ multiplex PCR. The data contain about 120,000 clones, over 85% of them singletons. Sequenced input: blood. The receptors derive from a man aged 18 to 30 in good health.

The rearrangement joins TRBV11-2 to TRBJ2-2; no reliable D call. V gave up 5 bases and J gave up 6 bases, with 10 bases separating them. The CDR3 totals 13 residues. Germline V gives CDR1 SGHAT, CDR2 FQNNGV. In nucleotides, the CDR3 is TGTGCCAGCAGCCCCACAACGGCCGGGGAGCTGTTTTTT. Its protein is CASSPTTAGELFF.

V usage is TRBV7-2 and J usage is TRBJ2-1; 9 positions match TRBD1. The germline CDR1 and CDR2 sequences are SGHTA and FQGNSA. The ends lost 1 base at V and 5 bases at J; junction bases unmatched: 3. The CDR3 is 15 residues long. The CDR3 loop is CASSLDRGLHNEQFF. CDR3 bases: TGTGCCAGCAGCTTAGACAGGGGGCTTCACAATGAGCAGTTCTTC.

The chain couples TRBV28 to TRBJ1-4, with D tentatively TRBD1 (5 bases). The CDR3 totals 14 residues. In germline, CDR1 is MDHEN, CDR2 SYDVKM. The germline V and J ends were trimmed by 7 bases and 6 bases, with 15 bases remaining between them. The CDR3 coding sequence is TGTGCCAGCACCCCATGGGGCAAGGATGAAAAACTGTTTTTT. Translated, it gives CASTPWGKDEKLFF. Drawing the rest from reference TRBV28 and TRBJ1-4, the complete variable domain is DVKVTQSSRYLVKRTGEKVFLECVQDMDHENMFWYRQDPGLGLRLIYFSYDVKMKEKGDIPEGYSVSREKKERFSLILESASTNQTSMYLCASTPWGKDEKLFFGSGTQLSVL.

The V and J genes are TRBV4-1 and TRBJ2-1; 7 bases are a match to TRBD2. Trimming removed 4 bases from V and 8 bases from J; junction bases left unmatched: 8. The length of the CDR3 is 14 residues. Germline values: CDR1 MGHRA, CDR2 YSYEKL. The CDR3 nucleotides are TGCGCCAGCAGCCCGATCGCGGGGGAATATGAGCAGTTCTTC. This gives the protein CASSPIAGEYEQFF.

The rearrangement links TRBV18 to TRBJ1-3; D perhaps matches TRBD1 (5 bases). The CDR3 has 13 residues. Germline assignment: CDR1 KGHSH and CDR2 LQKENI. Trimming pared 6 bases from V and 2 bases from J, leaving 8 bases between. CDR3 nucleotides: TGTGCCAGCTCCTGGGGCGCTGGAAACACCATATATTTT. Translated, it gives CASSWGAGNTIYF.

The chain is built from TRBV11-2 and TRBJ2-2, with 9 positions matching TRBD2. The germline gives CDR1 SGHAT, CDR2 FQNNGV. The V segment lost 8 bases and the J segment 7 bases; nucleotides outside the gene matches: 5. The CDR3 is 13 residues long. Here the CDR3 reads CASRGGAGGELFF. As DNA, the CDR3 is TGTGCCAGCCGCGGGGGGGCCGGCGGGGAGCTGTTTTTT.

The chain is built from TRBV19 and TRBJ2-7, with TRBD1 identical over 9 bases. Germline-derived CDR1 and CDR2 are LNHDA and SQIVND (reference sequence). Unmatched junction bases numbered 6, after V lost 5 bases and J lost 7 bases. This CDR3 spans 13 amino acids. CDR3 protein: CASSFKTGGEQYF. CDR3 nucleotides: TGTGCCAGTAGTTTCAAGACAGGGGGTGAGCAGTACTTC.

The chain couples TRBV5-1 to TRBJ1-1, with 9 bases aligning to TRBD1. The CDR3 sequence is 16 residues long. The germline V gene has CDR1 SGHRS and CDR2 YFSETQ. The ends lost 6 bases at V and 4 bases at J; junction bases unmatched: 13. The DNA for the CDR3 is TGCGCCAGCAAGATCGCCTACAGGGGGCGCGGCACTGAAGCTTTCTTT. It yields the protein CASKIAYRGRGTEAFF. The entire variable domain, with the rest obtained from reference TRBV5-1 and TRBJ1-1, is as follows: KAGVTQTPRYLIKTRGQQVTLSCSPISGHRSVSWYQQTPGQGLQFLFEYFSETQRNKGNFPGRFSGRQFSNSRSEMNVSTLELGDSALYLCASKIAYRGRGTEAFFGQGTRLTVV.

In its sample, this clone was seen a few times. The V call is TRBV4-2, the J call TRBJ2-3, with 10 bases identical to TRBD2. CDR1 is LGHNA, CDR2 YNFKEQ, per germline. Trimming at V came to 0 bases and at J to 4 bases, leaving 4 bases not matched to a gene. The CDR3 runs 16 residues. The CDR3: CASSQDQRGGPDTQYF. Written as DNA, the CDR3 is TGTGCCAGCAGCCAAGATCAGCGGGGGGGCCCAGATACGCAGTATTTT.

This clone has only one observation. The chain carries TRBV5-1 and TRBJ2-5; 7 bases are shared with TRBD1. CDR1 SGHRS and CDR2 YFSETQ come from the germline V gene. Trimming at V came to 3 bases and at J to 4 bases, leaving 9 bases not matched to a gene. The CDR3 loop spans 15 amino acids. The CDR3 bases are TGCGCCAGCAGCTCCATGACAGGGAGAGGAGAGACCCAGTACTTC. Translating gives CASSSMTGRGETQYF. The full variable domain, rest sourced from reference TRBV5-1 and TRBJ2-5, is KAGVTQTPRYLIKTRGQQVTLSCSPISGHRSVSWYQQTPGQGLQFLFEYFSETQRNKGNFPGRFSGRQFSNSRSEMNVSTLELGDSALYLCASSSMTGRGETQYFGPGTRLLVL.

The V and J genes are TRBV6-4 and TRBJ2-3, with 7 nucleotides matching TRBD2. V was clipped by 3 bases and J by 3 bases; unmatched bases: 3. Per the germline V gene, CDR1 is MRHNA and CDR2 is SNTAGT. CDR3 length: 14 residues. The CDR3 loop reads CASSEGGGTDTQYF. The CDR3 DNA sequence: TGTGCCAGCAGTGAGGGGGGAGGGACAGATACGCAGTATTTT.

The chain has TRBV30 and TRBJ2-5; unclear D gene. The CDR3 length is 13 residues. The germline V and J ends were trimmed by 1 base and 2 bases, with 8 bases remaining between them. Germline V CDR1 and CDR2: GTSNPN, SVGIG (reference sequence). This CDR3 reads CAWSGSDQETQYF. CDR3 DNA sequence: TGTGCCTGGAGTGGGAGTGATCAAGAGACCCAGTACTTC.

CDR3 region: CASSRGLAGGNTGELFF. Written as DNA, the CDR3 is TGTGCCAGCAGCAGGGGACTAGCGGGGGGAAACACCGGGGAGCTGTTTTTT. This chain connects TRBV3-1 (or the pseudogene TRBV3-2) to TRBJ2-2; 15 bases match TRBD2. V trimming: 5 bases; J trimming: 2 bases; junction bases outside the gene matches: 3. The CDR3 has 17 residues. Germline V gene sequence: CDR1 LGHDT, CDR2 YNNKEL (reference sequence).

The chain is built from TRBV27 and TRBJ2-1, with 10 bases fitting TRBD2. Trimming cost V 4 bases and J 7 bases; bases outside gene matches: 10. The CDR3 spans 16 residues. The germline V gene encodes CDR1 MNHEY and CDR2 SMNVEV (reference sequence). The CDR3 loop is CASSSLGSGGANEQFF. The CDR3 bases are TGTGCCAGCAGTTCCCTCGGCAGCGGGGGGGCGAATGAGCAGTTCTTC.

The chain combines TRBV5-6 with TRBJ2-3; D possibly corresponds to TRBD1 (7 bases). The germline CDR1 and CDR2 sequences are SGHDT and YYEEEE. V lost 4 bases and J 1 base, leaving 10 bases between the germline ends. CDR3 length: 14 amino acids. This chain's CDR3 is CASSPRGGTDTQYF. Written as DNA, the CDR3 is TGTGCCAGCAGCCCCAGGGGGGGCACAGATACGCAGTATTTT.

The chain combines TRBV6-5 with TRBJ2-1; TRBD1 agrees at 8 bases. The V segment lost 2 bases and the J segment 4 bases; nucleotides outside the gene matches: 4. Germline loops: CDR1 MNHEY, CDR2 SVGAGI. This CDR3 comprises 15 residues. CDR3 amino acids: CASSYTGGTYNEQFF. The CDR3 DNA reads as TGTGCCAGCAGTTACACAGGGGGGACTTACAATGAGCAGTTCTTC.

The CDR3 nucleotides read TGTGCCAGCAGGGGGGGCCGATATTCACCCCTCCACTTT. Translation: CASRGGRYSPLHF. The chain carries TRBV6-5 and TRBJ1-6; tentatively, D is TRBD1 (6 bases). Germline V gives CDR1 MNHEY, CDR2 SVGAGI. The CDR3 spans 13 residues. Trimming shortened V by 6 bases and J by 8 bases, and 11 bases separated the two germline ends.